This TCR beta chain was captured in a study of T cell repertoires in cytomegalovirus infection. Study information: It was the public TCR beta signatures that indicated both CMV infection and matching HLA type. Study observations and caveats: Carriers of CMV plus the relevant HLA were identified by cumulative public TCR beta family frequency. HLA-C-restricted CMV-specific TCR beta clonotypes were dominant in the ex vivo response.

The table lists this clonotype with many counts. Its antigen remains unknown. Germline values: CDR1 SEHNR, CDR2 FQNEAQ (reference sequence). This CDR3 spans 16 amino acids. Trimming removed 4 bases from V and 6 bases from J; junction bases left unmatched: 11. TCRdb processed the reads anew with MiXCR; each CDR3 protein has one entry. The data show hundreds of thousands of distinct CDR3 sequences, 24% seen once. The material sequenced was CD8+ T cells from PBMCs. This sequence was found in a human donor in good health (CMV status not recorded). Some clones in this sample may be carry-over from other donors' samples. The chain links TRBV7-9 to TRBJ2-3, with 9 bases lining up with TRBD1. This chain's CDR3 is CASSSPGQGIFDTQYF. The CDR3 nucleotides are TGTGCCAGCAGCTCCCCGGGACAGGGTATCTTCGATACGCAGTATTTT. The whole variable domain, filled in from reference TRBV7-9 and TRBJ2-3, reads DTGVSQNPRHKITKRGQNVTFRCDPISEHNRLYWYRQTLGQGPEFLTYFQNEAQLEKSRLLSDRFSAERPKGSFSTLEIQRTEQGDSAMYLCASSSPGQGIFDTQYFGPGTRLTVL.